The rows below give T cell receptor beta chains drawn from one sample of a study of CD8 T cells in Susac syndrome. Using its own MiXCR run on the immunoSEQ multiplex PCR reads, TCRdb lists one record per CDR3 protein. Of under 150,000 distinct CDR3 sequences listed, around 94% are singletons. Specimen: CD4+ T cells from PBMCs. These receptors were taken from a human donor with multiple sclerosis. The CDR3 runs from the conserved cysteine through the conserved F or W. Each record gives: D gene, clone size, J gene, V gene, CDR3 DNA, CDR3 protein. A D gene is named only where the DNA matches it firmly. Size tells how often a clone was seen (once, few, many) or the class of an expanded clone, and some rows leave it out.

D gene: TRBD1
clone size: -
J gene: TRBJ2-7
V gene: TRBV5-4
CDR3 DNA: TGTGCCAGCAGCCCCTGGACAGGGGGCTACGAGCAGTACTTC
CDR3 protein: CASSPWTGGYEQYF

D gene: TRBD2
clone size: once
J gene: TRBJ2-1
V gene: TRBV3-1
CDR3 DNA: TGTGCCAGCAGCCCCGGGGGGGCTAGCGGGAGGAACAATGAGCAGTTCTTC
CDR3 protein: CASSPGGASGRNNEQFF

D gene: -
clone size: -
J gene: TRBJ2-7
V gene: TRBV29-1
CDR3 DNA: TGCAGCGTGACCGGGAAATCGAGCTCCTACGAGCAGTACTTC
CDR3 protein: CSVTGKSSSYEQYF

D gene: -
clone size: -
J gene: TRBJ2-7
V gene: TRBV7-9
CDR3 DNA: TGTGCCAGCAGCGTCAGGACCTACGAGCAGTACTTC
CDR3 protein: CASSVRTYEQYF

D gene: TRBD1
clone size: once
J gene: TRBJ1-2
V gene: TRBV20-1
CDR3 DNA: TGCAGTGCTGGCTCCGACAGGGCGAGGCTTGGCTACACCTTC
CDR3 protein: CSAGSDRARLGYTF

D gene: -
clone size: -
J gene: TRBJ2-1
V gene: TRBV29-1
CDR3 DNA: TGCAGCGTTGTTGGGGGTTGGGCAGAGCAGTTCTTC
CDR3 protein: CSVVGGWAEQFF

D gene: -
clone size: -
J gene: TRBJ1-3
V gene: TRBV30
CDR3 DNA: TGTGCCTGGGGCTCCGGCGCTAGCTCTGGAAACACCATATATTTT
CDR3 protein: CAWGSGASSGNTIYF

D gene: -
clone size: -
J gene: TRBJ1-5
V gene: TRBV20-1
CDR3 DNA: TGCAGTGCTAGAACGGACTATAGCAATCAGCCCCAGCATTTT
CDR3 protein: CSARTDYSNQPQHF

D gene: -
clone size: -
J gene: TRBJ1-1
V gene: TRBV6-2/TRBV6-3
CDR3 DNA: TGTGCCAGCAGTTACTCCCAGTATATCCCTGAAGCTTTCTTT
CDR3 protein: CASSYSQYIPEAFF

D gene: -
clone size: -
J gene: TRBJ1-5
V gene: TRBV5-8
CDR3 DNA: TGTGCCAGCAGCCTTAGACAGGAGGTCAATCAGCCCCAGCATTTT
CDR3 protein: CASSLRQEVNQPQHF

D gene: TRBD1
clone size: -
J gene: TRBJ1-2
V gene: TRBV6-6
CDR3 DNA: TGTGCCAGCTTCAACAGGGGGGTCTATGGCTACACCTTC
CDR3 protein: CASFNRGVYGYTF

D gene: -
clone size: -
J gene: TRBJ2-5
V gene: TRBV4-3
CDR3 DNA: TGCGCCAGCAGCCAATGGCTTGGGGTCTCGGGGAGCACCCAGTACTTC
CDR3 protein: CASSQWLGVSGSTQYF

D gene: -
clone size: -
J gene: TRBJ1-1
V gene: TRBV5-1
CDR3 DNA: TGCGCCAGCAGTCCCCAGGGGAAGGTAACACCTGAAGCTTTCTTT
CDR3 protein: CASSPQGKVTPEAFF

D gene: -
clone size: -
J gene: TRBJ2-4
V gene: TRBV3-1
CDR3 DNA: TGTGCCAGCAGCCCACTAGAAAAGGCTCCGGACATTCAGTACTTC
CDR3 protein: CASSPLEKAPDIQYF

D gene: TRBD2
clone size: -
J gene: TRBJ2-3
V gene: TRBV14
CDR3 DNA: TGTGCCAGCAGCCAACCCGGACTAGTACGAGATACGCAGTATTTT
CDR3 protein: CASSQPGLVRDTQYF

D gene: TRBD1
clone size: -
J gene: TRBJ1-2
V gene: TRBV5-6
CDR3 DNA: TGTGCCAGCAGCGCAACCACAGGGGGCGCGGGTGGCTACACCTTC
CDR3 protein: CASSATTGGAGGYTF

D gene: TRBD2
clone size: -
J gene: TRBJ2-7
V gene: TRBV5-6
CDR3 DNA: TGTGCCAGCAGCTTGGGACTAGCGGGAACCGAGCAGTACTTC
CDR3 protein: CASSLGLAGTEQYF

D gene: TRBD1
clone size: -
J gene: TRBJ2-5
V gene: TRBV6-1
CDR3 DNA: TGTGCCAGCGATACGGGGACAGGGGCCTTCGTGGAGACCCAGTACTTC
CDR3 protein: CASDTGTGAFVETQYF

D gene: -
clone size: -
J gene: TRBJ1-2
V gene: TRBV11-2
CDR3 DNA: TGTGCCAGCAGCTTAGGTATCGATGGCTACACCTTC
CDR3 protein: CASSLGIDGYTF

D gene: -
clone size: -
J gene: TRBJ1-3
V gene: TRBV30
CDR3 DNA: TGTGCCTCCCTCGTCGGCGGGGCGTTCTCTGGAAACACCATATATTTT
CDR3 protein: CASLVGGAFSGNTIYF

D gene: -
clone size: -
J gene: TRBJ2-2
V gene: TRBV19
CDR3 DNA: TGTGCCAGTAGTAGCAGATACACCGGGGAGCTGTTTTTT
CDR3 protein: CASSSRYTGELFF

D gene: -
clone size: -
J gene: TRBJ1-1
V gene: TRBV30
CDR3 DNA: TGTGCCTGGAGTGTACCAGTTGAAGCTTTCTTT
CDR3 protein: CAWSVPVEAFF